The next 26 T cell receptor beta chains were all read from a single sample in a study of response to subunit inactivated influenza vaccine. TCRdb called the RT-PCR reads again in MiXCR, with one record for every CDR3 protein. The profile shows around 150,000 distinct CDR3 sequences, about 11% of them singletons. Sequencing was performed on non-naive T cells sorted from PBMCs, taken about 40 days after vaccination. These TCRs come from a man in his fifties or sixties who received an inactivated influenza vaccine.

J is TRBJ1-2 and V is TRBV30; no clear D gene. Germline values: CDR1 GTSNPN, CDR2 SVGIG (reference sequence). The germline V and J ends were trimmed by 2 bases and 3 bases, with 7 bases remaining between them. The length of the CDR3 is 12 residues. The CDR3 DNA reads as TGTGCCTGGAGTATGGACGACTATGGCTACACCTTC. As protein: CAWSMDDYGYTF.

The sample holds a few counts of this clonotype. This chain connects TRBV20-1 to TRBJ2-1; 13 bases map to TRBD2. The germline V gene encodes CDR1 DFQATT and CDR2 SNEGSKA (reference sequence). The CDR3 runs 15 residues. CDR3: CSVLKTSGGRNEQFF. For the CDR3, the DNA is TGCAGCGTGCTAAAGACTAGCGGGGGGAGGAATGAGCAGTTCTTC.

This clonotype has ten or more counts. V gene TRBV5-1 combines with J gene TRBJ1-1; D is undetermined. Trimming took 2 bases from V and 5 from J, leaving 10 bases between them. Germline V gene lookup returns CDR1 SGHRS and CDR2 YFSETQ. The CDR3 length is 13 residues. CDR3 in DNA: TGCGCCAGCAGCTTCGTCAGCTTGACTGAAGCTTTCTTT. Protein sequence: CASSFVSLTEAFF.

This clonotype has only a few counts. This sequence joins TRBV10-3 and TRBJ1-1, with 10 bases that match TRBD1. The germline CDR1 and CDR2 sequences are ENHRY and SYGVKD. V lost 10 bases, J lost 2 bases, and 7 bases stayed unmatched. This CDR3 comprises 14 residues. CDR3 in amino acids: CASRGTGDNTEAFF. Here the CDR3 DNA reads TGTGCCAGTCGCGGGACAGGGGACAACACTGAAGCTTTCTTT.

At least ten counts were recorded for this clonotype. V is TRBV7-2 and J is TRBJ2-4; TRBD2 aligns across 7 bases. This CDR3 region has 14 residues. The trim removed 5 bases at V and 6 bases at J, leaving 7 bases unmatched. From germline, CDR1 is SGHTA and CDR2 FQGNSA. The CDR3 loop reads CASSTRLAGNIQYF. The CDR3 DNA is TGTGCCAGCAGCACACGACTAGCTGGAAACATTCAGTACTTC.

There are a few counts of this clonotype. The chain recombines TRBV10-2 with TRBJ2-5; TRBD1 aligns across 11 bases. The CDR3 totals 15 residues. J lost 5 bases, V lost 5 bases, and 7 bases had no gene match. The germline gives CDR1 WSHSY, CDR2 SAAADI. CDR3 sequence: CASSPRTGGWETQYF. CDR3 coding DNA: TGCGCCAGCAGTCCTAGGACAGGGGGCTGGGAGACCCAGTACTTC.

This clonotype appeared many times. The chain uses TRBV2 and TRBJ2-3, with D perhaps TRBD2 (6 bases). There are 15 residues in the CDR3. Per germline, CDR1 SNHLY and CDR2 FYNNEI. V shed 6 bases and J shed 4 bases, with 17 bases lying between them. CDR3 sequence: CASRGGRLGADTQYF. In DNA form, the CDR3 reads TGTGCCAGCAGGGGGGGACGGCTGGGGGCAGATACGCAGTATTTT.

V is TRBV5-5 and J is TRBJ2-1; 9 bases are shared with TRBD1. The germline V gene encodes CDR1 SGHKS and CDR2 YYEKEE (reference sequence). J lost 3 bases, V lost 4 bases, and 5 bases had no gene match. The CDR3 sequence is 15 residues long. CDR3 bases: TGTGCCAGCAGCCCGGGGACAGGGTACTACAATGAGCAGTTCTTC. Its protein is CASSPGTGYYNEQFF.

This clonotype showed up many times. This chain links TRBV7-2 with TRBJ2-3; the match to TRBD2 covers 8 bases. With V trimmed by 1 base and J by 0 bases, 3 bases remained unmatched. There are 16 residues in the CDR3. Germline V gene data show CDR1 as SGHTA and CDR2 as FQGNSA. The CDR3 coding sequence is TGTGCCAGCAGCTTAGGCCCGGGAGGGAGCACAGATACGCAGTATTTT. Amino acids: CASSLGPGGSTDTQYF. Filled out from reference TRBV7-2 and TRBJ2-3, the complete variable domain reads GAGVSQSPSNKVTEKGKDVELRCDPISGHTALYWYRQSLGQGLEFLIYFQGNSAPDKSGLPSDRFSAERTGGSVSTLTIQRTQQEDSAVYLCASSLGPGGSTDTQYFGPGTRLTVL.

This sequence joins TRBV13 and TRBJ2-2; D remains unclear. This CDR3 is 14 amino acids long. Germline V gives CDR1 PRHDT, CDR2 FYEKMQ (reference sequence). V dropped 3 bases and J dropped 1 base, with 6 bases sitting between them. The CDR3 spells CASSFGQNTGELFF. For the CDR3, the DNA is TGTGCCAGCAGCTTTGGGCAGAACACCGGGGAGCTGTTTTTT. Together with reference TRBV13 and TRBJ2-2, the CDR3 gives the full variable domain: AAGVIQSPRHLIKEKRETATLKCYPIPRHDTVYWYQQGPGQDPQFLISFYEKMQSDKGSIPDRFSAQQFSDYHSELNMSSLELGDSALYFCASSFGQNTGELFFGEGSRLTVL.

The chain combines TRBV4-2 with TRBJ2-3, with a weak D call TRBD2 (5 bases). Germline assignment: CDR1 LGHNA and CDR2 YNFKEQ. The ends were cut back, 5 bases at V and 2 bases at J, with 17 bases in the middle. CDR3 length: 16 amino acids. This CDR3 reads CASSATIRRDTDTQYF. The CDR3 DNA reads as TGTGCCAGCAGCGCTACGATTCGTCGGGACACAGATACGCAGTATTTT.

This clonotype was found a few times. This chain connects TRBV7-2 to TRBJ2-3, with TRBD2 identical over 7 bases. CDR3 length: 15 amino acids. Germline values: CDR1 SGHTA, CDR2 FQGNSA. The V and J ends lost 7 bases and 4 bases, in that order; junction bases with no gene match: 11. CDR3 nucleotide sequence: TGTGCCAGCACACAATTAGGGGAGGGGTCAGATACGCAGTATTTT. This sequence encodes CASTQLGEGSDTQYF.

This sequence joins TRBV20-1 and TRBJ1-1; D gene unclear. The germline V and J ends were trimmed by 6 bases and 0 bases, with 11 bases remaining between them. The length of the CDR3 is 13 residues. Looked up from germline, CDR1 is DFQATT and CDR2 is SNEGSKA (reference sequence). The CDR3 nucleotides are TGCAGTGCCCTGGATATAATGAACACTGAAGCTTTCTTT. Translating it yields CSALDIMNTEAFF.

The rearrangement uses TRBV6-5 and TRBJ2-1; 13 bases align to TRBD2. The junction had 6 bases not matched to a gene; V was cut back by 2 bases and J by 8 bases. The CDR3 contains 16 residues. Looked up from germline, CDR1 is MNHEY and CDR2 is SVGAGI. Here the CDR3 reads CASSYPTSGGAHEQFF. DNA for the CDR3: TGTGCCAGCAGTTACCCTACTAGCGGGGGGGCGCATGAGCAGTTCTTC.

This clonotype was counted between two and nine times. The chain recombines TRBV7-2 with TRBJ2-1, with TRBD2 matching 8 bases. J lost 1 base, V lost 5 bases, and 7 bases had no gene match. Germline values: CDR1 SGHTA, CDR2 FQGNSA. This CDR3 comprises 16 residues. The CDR3 DNA reads as TGTGCCAGCAGCGGACTCGGGGGGGGTTCCTACAATGAGCAGTTCTTC. It specifies CASSGLGGGSYNEQFF.

This clonotype was seen repeatedly, ten times or more. This chain links TRBV5-1 with TRBJ2-3; no reliable D call. V dropped 4 bases and J dropped 4 bases, with 13 bases sitting between them. The CDR3 is made up of 14 amino acids. CDR1 is SGHRS, CDR2 YFSETQ, per germline. CDR3 in DNA: TGCGCCAGCAGCCTGTCTAGTAGTTCAGATACGCAGTATTTT. Residues: CASSLSSSSDTQYF.

This clonotype was counted ten times or more. The rearrangement uses TRBV12-3 or TRBV12-4 and TRBJ1-5; D call uncertain. The CDR3 is 13 residues long. Trimming stripped 6 bases from V and 4 bases from J, with 10 bases between. The DNA for the CDR3 is TGTGCCAGCAGCCCGGGGTTTAATCAGCCCCAGCATTTT. This sequence encodes CASSPGFNQPQHF.

This clonotype was seen more than once but under ten times. The V and J genes are TRBV2 and TRBJ2-1, with 8 bases matching TRBD1. The germline CDR1 and CDR2 sequences are SNHLY and FYNNEI. The CDR3 consists of 15 residues. Trimming took 0 bases from V and 4 from J; bases not matched to a gene: 2. Here the CDR3 reads CASSEATGGYNEQFF. In nucleotides, the CDR3 is TGTGCCAGCAGTGAAGCAACAGGGGGTTACAATGAGCAGTTCTTC.

This clonotype was counted at least ten times. The CDR3 region has the DNA TGTGCCAGCAGCCCCCGAGGAGTCAATGAGCAGTTCTTC. Translated: CASSPRGVNEQFF. The gene calls are TRBV4-2 and TRBJ2-1; no firm D call. Deletions cut 4 bases from V and 6 bases from J, with 10 bases between. Germline V gene sequence: CDR1 LGHNA, CDR2 YNFKEQ. The CDR3 loop spans 13 amino acids.

This clonotype was found many times. This chain links TRBV7-2 with TRBJ2-7; D is uncertain. Germline V gene lookup returns CDR1 SGHTA and CDR2 FQGNSA. The CDR3 length is 13 residues. V lost 1 base, J lost 3 bases, and 7 bases lay in between. CDR3 DNA sequence: TGTGCCAGCAGCTTAGAAACCAGCTACGAGCAGTACTTC. Its translation is CASSLETSYEQYF.

V is TRBV4-3 and J is TRBJ1-2; TRBD1 matches at 10 bases. Germline values: CDR1 LGHNA, CDR2 YSLEER. This CDR3 contains 17 residues. V lost 5 bases and J lost 4; bases outside the gene matches: 13. The CDR3 DNA sequence: TGCGCCAGCAGCGAAAGGGACAGGGGTCCGACTATCTATGGCTACACCTTC. Translated: CASSERDRGPTIYGYTF.

This clonotype has just a few counts. This chain links TRBV20-1 with TRBJ2-1; 9 bases match TRBD2. V lost 2 bases and J lost 9; bases outside the gene matches: 8. The germline V gene has CDR1 DFQATT and CDR2 SNEGSKA (reference sequence). This CDR3 is 14 amino acids long. Here the CDR3 DNA reads TGCAGTGCTAGAACGTCTAGCGGGATCGTTGAGCAGTTCTTC. This translates into CSARTSSGIVEQFF.

This clonotype appeared a few times. The CDR3 coding sequence is TGTGCCAGCAGCTACGGACAGGTTGCAACTAATGAAAAACTGTTTTTT. It is translated as CASSYGQVATNEKLFF. The chain carries TRBV7-9 and TRBJ1-4; 7 nucleotides align to TRBD1. CDR3 length equals 16 residues. The germline CDR1 and CDR2 sequences are SEHNR and FQNEAQ (reference sequence). After removal of 4 bases from V and 0 bases from J, the junction contained 5 bases not matched to a gene.

This clonotype was observed a few times. The rearrangement uses TRBV11-2 and TRBJ2-5; D is perhaps TRBD1 (6 bases). Germline CDR1 and CDR2: SGHAT and FQNNGV. V was shortened by 2 bases and J by 5 bases, with 24 bases between the two germline ends. The CDR3 has 18 amino acids. CDR3 coding DNA: TGTGCCAGCAGCTTATCATTCGGGACAAGGGGGATGGGGGAGACCCAGTACTTC. It is translated as CASSLSFGTRGMGETQYF. Filled out from reference TRBV11-2 and TRBJ2-5, the complete variable domain reads EAGVAQSPRYKIIEKRQSVAFWCNPISGHATLYWYQQILGQGPKLLIQFQNNGVVDDSQLPKDRFSAERLKGVDSTLKIQPAKLEDSAVYLCASSLSFGTRGMGETQYFGPGTRLLVL.

The V gene is TRBV6-1, the J gene TRBJ2-7, with D uncertain. Germline assignment: CDR1 MNHNS and CDR2 SASEGT. The CDR3 runs 10 residues. V was cut by 7 bases and J by 5 bases, with 6 bases left in between. The DNA of the CDR3 is TGTGCCAGCAATTGGAACGAGCAGTACTTC. Translating it yields CASNWNEQYF.

This clonotype occurred a few times. This sequence joins TRBV5-4 and TRBJ1-4; a possible D gene is TRBD1 (5 bases). Germline V gene lookup returns CDR1 SGHNT and CDR2 YYREEE (reference sequence). The CDR3 contains 15 residues. V was pared by 5 bases and J by 5 bases, with 16 bases between. The CDR3 protein is CASRSMGLSNEKLFF. CDR3 sequence (DNA): TGTGCCAGCAGATCTATGGGGCTATCAAATGAAAAACTGTTTTTT. The whole variable domain, remainder taken from reference TRBV5-4 and TRBJ1-4, is ETGVTQSPTHLIKTRGQQVTLRCSSQSGHNTVSWYQQALGQGPQFIFQYYREEENGRGNFPPRFSGLQFPNYSSELNVNALELDDSALYLCASRSMGLSNEKLFFGSGTQLSVL.